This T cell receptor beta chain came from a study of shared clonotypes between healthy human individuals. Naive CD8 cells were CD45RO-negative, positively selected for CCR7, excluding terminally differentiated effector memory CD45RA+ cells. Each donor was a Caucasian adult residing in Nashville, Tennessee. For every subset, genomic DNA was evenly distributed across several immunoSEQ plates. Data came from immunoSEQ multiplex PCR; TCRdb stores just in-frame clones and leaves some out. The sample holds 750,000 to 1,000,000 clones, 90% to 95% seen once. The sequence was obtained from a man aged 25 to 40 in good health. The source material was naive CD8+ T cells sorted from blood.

CDR3 bases: TGTGCCAGCAGCTTCCTTTTTCAGTCCTTCAGCGGGACTTACAATGAGCAGTTCTTC. It yields the protein CASSFLFQSFSGTYNEQFF. The chain uses TRBV11-2 and TRBJ2-1; 7 nucleotides match TRBD2. This CDR3 region has 19 residues. Trimming cost V 3 bases and J 4 bases; bases outside gene matches: 18. Per germline, CDR1 SGHAT and CDR2 FQNNGV.